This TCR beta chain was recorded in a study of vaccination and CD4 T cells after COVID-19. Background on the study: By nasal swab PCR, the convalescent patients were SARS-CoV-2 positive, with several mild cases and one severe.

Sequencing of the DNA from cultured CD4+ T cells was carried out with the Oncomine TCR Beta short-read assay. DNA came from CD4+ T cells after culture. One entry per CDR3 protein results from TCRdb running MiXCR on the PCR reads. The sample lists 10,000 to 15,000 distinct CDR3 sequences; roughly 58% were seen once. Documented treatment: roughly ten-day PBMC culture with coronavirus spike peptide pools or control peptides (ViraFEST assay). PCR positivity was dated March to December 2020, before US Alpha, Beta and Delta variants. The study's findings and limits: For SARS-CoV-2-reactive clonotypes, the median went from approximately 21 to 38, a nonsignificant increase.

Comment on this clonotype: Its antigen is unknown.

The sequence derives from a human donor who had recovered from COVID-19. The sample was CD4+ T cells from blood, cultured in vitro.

CDR3 bases: TGTGCCAGCAGTTTAGTTGAAGCTTTCTTT. It yields the protein CASSLVEAFF. The J gene is TRBJ1-1, the V gene TRBV12-3 or TRBV12-4; D ambiguous. The CDR3 spans 10 residues. Trimming pared 1 base from V and 7 bases from J, leaving 1 base between.